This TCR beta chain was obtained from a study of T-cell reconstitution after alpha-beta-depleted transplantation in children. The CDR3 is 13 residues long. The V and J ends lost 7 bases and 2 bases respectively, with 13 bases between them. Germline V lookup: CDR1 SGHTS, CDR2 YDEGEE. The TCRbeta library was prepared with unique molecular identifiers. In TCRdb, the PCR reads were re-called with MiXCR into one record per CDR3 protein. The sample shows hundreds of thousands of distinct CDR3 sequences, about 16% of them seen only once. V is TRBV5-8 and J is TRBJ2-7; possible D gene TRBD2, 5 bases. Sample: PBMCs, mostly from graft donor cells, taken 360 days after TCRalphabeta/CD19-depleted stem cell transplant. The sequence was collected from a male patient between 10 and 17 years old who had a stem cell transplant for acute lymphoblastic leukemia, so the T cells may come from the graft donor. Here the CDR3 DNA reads TGTGCCAGCGTCCTCCGGGAAGCCTACGAGCAGTACTTC. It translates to CASVLREAYEQYF.